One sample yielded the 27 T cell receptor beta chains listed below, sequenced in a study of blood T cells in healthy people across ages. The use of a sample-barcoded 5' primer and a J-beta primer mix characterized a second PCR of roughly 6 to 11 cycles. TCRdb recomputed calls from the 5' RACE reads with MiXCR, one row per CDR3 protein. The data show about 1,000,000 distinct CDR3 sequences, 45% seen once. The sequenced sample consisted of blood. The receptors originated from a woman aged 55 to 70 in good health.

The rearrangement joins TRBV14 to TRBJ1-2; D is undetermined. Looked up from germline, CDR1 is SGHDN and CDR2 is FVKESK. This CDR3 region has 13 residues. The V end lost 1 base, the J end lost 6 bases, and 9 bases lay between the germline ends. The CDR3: CASSQGAYDGYTF. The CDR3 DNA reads TGTGCCAGCAGCCAAGGGGCTTATGATGGCTACACCTTC.

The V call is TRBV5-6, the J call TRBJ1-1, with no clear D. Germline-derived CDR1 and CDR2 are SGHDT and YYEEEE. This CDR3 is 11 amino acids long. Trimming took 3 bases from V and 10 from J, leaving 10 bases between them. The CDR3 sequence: CASSSSVGAFF. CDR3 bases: TGTGCCAGCAGCTCCTCAGTAGGAGCTTTCTTT.

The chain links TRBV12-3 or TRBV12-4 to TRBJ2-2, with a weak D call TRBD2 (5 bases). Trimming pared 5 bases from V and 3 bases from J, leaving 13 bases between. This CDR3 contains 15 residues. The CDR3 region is CASSPISGDTGELFF. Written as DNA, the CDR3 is TGTGCCAGCAGTCCGATCTCCGGGGACACCGGGGAGCTGTTTTTT.

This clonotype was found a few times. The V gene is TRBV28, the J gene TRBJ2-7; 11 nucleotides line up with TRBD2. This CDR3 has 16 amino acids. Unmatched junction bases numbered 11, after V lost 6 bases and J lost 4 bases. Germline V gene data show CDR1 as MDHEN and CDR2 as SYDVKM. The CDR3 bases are TGTGCCAGCAGAAACCCCCGAACTAGCGGGAGTTACGAGCAGTACTTC. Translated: CASRNPRTSGSYEQYF.

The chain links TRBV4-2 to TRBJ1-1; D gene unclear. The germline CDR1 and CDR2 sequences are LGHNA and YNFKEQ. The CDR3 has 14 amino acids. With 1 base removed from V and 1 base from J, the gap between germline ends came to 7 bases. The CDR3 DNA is TGTGCCAGCAGCCAAGCTGAGGCGAACACTGAAGCTTTCTTT. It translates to CASSQAEANTEAFF.

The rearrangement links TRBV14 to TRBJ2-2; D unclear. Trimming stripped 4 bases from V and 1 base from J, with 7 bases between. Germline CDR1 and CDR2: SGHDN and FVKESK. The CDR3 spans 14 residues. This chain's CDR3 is CASSRDLNTGELFF. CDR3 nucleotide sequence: TGTGCCAGCAGCCGCGACTTGAACACCGGGGAGCTGTTTTTT.

CDR3: CASSQDPGQYGYTF. The CDR3, as DNA: TGCGCCAGCAGCCAAGATCCGGGACAGTATGGCTACACCTTC. V gene TRBV4-1 combines with J gene TRBJ1-2, with TRBD1 matching over 7 bases. Germline values: CDR1 MGHRA, CDR2 YSYEKL. The CDR3 consists of 14 residues. V trimming: 0 bases; J trimming: 5 bases; junction bases outside the gene matches: 3.

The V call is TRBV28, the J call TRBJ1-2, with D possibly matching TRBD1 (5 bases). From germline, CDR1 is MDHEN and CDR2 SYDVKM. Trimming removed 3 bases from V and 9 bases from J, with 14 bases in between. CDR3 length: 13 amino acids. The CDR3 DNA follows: TGTGCCAGCAGTTTTAGAGGGGTGGATCGCTACACCTTC. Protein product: CASSFRGVDRYTF.

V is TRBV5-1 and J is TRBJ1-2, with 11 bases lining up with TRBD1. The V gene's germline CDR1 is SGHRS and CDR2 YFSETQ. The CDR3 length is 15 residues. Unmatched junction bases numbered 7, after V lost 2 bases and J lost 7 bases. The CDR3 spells CASSFGQGALSGYTF. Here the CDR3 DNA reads TGCGCCAGCAGCTTCGGACAGGGGGCTCTTAGTGGCTACACCTTC.

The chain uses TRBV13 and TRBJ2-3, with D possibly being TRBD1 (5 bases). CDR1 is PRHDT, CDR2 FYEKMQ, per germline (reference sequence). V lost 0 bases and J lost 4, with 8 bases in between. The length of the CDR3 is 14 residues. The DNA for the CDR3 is TGTGCCAGCAGCTTAGGGACAGTCGCAGATACGCAGTATTTT. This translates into CASSLGTVADTQYF.

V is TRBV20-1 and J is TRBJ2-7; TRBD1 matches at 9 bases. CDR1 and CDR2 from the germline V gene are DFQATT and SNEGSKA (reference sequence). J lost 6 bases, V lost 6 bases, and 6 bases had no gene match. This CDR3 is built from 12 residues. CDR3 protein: CSAPDRGVEQYF. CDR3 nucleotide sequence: TGCAGTGCCCCCGACAGGGGGGTCGAGCAGTACTTC.

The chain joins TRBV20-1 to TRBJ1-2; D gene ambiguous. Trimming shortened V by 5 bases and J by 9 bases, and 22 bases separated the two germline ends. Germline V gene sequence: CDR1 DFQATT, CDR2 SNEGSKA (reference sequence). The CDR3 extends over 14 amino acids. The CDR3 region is CSAFPRPTDTSYTF. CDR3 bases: TGCAGTGCTTTTCCTCGCCCAACCGACACAAGCTACACCTTC.

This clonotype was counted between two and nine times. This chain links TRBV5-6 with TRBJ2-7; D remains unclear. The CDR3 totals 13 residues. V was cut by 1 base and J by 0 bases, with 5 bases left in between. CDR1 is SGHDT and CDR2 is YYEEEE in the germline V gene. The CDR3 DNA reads TGTGCCAGCAGCTTGTACGACTCCTACGAGCAGTACTTC. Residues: CASSLYDSYEQYF.

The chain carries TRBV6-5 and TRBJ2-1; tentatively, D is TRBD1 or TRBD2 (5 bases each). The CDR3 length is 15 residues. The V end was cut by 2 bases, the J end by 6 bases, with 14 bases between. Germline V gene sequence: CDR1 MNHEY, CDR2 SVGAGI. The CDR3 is CASSYNGRDGNEQFF. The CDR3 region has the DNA TGTGCCAGCAGTTACAACGGCAGGGACGGCAATGAGCAGTTCTTC.

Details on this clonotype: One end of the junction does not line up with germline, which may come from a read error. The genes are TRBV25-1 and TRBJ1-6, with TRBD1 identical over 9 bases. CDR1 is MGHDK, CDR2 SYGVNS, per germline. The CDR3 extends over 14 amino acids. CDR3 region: CASRWDRDNSALHF. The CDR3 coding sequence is TGTGCCAGCAGGTGGGACAGGGATAATTCAGCCCTCCACTTT.

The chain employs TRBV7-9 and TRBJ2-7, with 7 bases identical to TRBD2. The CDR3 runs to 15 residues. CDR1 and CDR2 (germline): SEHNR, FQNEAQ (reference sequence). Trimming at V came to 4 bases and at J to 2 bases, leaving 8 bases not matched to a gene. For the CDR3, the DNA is TGTGCCAGCAGCTGGGCGGGAGTAGTGACCTACGAGCAGTACTTC. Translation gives CASSWAGVVTYEQYF.

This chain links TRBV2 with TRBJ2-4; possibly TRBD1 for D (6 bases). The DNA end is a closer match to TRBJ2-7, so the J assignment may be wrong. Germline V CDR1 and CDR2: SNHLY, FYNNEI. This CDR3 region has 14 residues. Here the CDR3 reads CATEGVGHTYEQYF. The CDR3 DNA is TGTGCCACCGAGGGGGTCGGACACACCTACGAGCAGTACTTC.

The CDR3 coding sequence is TGTGCCAGCAGCTTTCCGGGGAAGGAGTTCTTC. It translates to CASSFPGKEFF. The V call is TRBV7-9, the J call TRBJ2-1, with D maybe TRBD2 (5 bases). The V gene's germline CDR1 is SEHNR and CDR2 FQNEAQ (reference sequence). The CDR3 has 11 amino acids. V was cut by 3 bases and J by 14 bases, with 11 bases left in between.

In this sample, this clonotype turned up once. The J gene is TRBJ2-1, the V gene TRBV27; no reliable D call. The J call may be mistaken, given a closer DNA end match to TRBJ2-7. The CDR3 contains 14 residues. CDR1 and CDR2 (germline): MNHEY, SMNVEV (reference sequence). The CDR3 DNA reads TGTGCCAGCAGAACTGACTCCCCCTACAATGAGCAGTACTTC. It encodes CASRTDSPYNEQYF.

The CDR3 loop is CASSLDPTGIYNEQFF. The CDR3 region has the DNA TGTGCCAGCAGCTTGGATCCGACAGGGATCTACAATGAGCAGTTCTTC. The chain couples TRBV5-4 to TRBJ2-1; 7 bases align to TRBD1. Germline trimming cut 0 bases from V and 3 bases from J; bases unmatched to any gene: 6. CDR1 and CDR2 from the germline V gene are SGHNT and YYREEE (reference sequence). The CDR3 extends over 16 amino acids.

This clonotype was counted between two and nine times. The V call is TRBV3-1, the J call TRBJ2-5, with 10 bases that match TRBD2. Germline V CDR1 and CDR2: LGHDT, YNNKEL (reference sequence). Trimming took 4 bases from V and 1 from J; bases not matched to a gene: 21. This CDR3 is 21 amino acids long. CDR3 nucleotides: TGTGCCAGCAGCCCCTTCCCCCTACTAGCGGGAACGCCCAGGACCCAAGAGACCCAGTACTTC. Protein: CASSPFPLLAGTPRTQETQYF.

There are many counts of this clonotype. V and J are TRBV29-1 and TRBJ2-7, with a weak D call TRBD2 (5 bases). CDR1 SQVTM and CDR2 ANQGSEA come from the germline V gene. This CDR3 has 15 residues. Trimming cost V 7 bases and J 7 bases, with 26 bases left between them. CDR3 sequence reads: CSAASRLAGTIEQYF. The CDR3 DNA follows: TGCAGCGCTGCCTCCCGGCTAGCTGGTACTATAGAGCAGTACTTC.

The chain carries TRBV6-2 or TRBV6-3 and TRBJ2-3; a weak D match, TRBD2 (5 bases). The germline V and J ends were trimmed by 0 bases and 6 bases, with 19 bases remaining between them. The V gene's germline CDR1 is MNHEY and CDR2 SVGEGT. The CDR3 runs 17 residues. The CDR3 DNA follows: TGTGCCAGCAGTTACTCGACCATTCTAGCCGCGGGTGATACGCAGTATTTT. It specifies CASSYSTILAAGDTQYF.

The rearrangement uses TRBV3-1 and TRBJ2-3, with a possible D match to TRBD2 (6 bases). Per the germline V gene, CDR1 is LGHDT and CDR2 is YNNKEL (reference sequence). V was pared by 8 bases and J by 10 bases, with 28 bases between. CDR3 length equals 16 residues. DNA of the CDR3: TGTGCCAGCGGCCTCCTTAGCGGCCACCTCACCCATGCGCAGTATTTT. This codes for CASGLLSGHLTHAQYF.

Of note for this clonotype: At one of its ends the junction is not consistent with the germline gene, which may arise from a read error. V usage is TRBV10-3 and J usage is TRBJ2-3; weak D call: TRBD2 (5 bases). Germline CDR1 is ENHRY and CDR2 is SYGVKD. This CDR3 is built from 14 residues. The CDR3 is CAISGSGSTETQYF. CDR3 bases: TGTGCCATCAGTGGAAGCGGTAGCACAGAGACGCAGTATTTT.

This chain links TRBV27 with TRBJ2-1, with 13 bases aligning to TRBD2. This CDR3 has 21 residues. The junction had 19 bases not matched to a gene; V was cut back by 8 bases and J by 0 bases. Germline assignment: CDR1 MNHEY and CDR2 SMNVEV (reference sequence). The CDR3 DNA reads TGTGCCAGCTCTCCACCTAGACTAGCGGGAGGAGGTAGGAGCTCCTACAATGAGCAGTTCTTC. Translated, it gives CASSPPRLAGGGRSSYNEQFF.

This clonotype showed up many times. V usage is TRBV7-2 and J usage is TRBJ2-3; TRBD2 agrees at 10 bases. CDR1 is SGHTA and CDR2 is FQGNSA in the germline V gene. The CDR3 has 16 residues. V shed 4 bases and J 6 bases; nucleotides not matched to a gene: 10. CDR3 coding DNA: TGTGCCAGCAGCTCGACTAGCGGGTATCAATCCGATACGCAGTATTTT. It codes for CASSSTSGYQSDTQYF.